These 18 T cell receptor beta chains share one sample of origin, sequenced in a study of cytomegalovirus exposure and HLA in healthy donors. In the PCR, 60 Vbeta and 13 Jbeta primers were used. Method: immunoSEQ multiplex PCR; TCRdb's copy keeps in-frame clones and lacks some. The sample holds roughly 170,000 clones, around 80% seen once. Sequencing used PBMCs. The receptors come from a woman aged 50 to 65 in good health and CMV-seropositive.

This clone appeared once. V gene TRBV11-3 combines with J gene TRBJ2-2, with D perhaps TRBD1 (6 bases). Germline V lookup: CDR1 SGHNT, CDR2 YENEEA. V shed 3 bases and J shed 0 bases, with 8 bases lying between them. The CDR3 covers 15 residues. The CDR3 nucleotides are TGTGCCAGCAGCTTCGGGACAACGAACACCGGGGAGCTGTTTTTT. Its protein is CASSFGTTNTGELFF.

J is TRBJ2-5 and V is TRBV11-2; TRBD1 might be the D (5 bases). There are 14 residues in the CDR3. Per germline, CDR1 SGHAT and CDR2 FQNNGV. The V gene lost 6 bases and the J gene lost 5 bases, with 16 bases spanning the gap. CDR3 region: CASSKSARVETQYF. The CDR3 DNA reads as TGTGCCAGCAGTAAGTCCGCCAGGGTCGAGACCCAGTACTTC.

The J gene is TRBJ1-2, the V gene TRBV7-2, with TRBD1 matching 9 bases. CDR3 length equals 13 residues. V shed 5 bases and J 8 bases; nucleotides not matched to a gene: 6. Germline CDR1 and CDR2: SGHTA and FQGNSA. The CDR3 DNA is TGTGCCAGCAGCCCAGGGACAGGGAACGGCTACACCTTC. Its translation is CASSPGTGNGYTF.

The CDR3 is CASSESSRTEAFF. The CDR3 bases are TGCGCCAGCAGTGAGTCTTCGAGGACTGAAGCTTTCTTT. The chain links TRBV10-1 to TRBJ1-1; D is uncertain. Between the trimmed V and J ends, which lost 0 bases and 5 bases, there was a span of 7 bases. Per germline, CDR1 WNHNN and CDR2 SYGVQD (reference sequence). The CDR3 sequence is 13 residues long.

The rearrangement joins TRBV10-3 to TRBJ1-1, with D uncertain. Deletions cut 11 bases from V and 5 bases from J, with 18 bases between. The CDR3 has 13 amino acids. Germline-derived CDR1 and CDR2 are ENHRY and SYGVKD. The CDR3 DNA reads as TGTGCCGTCGCACGGGCGCGGGAAACTGAAGCTTTCTTT. It codes for CAVARARETEAFF.

This clone was observed a handful of times. The chain uses TRBV5-1 and TRBJ2-2; D possibly corresponds to TRBD2 (6 bases). The CDR3 loop spans 17 amino acids. Trimming removed 4 bases from V and 6 bases from J, with 22 bases in between. Germline CDR1 is SGHRS and CDR2 is YFSETQ. CDR3 protein: CASSPRDSHQASGELFF. The CDR3 DNA reads TGCGCCAGCAGCCCTAGGGACTCACACCAAGCATCCGGGGAGCTGTTTTTT.

The V gene is TRBV6-1, the J gene TRBJ1-1; the D gene is possibly TRBD1 (5 bases). Trimming shortened V by 3 bases and J by 1 base, and 9 bases separated the two germline ends. This CDR3 region has 14 residues. Germline loops: CDR1 MNHNS, CDR2 SASEGT. For the CDR3, the DNA is TGTGCCAGCAGTGAGGTCCAGGGGAACACTGAAGCTTTCTTT. This encodes CASSEVQGNTEAFF.

V gene TRBV5-6 combines with J gene TRBJ1-1; TRBD1 agrees at 9 bases. This CDR3 region has 14 residues. Germline assignment: CDR1 SGHDT and CDR2 YYEEEE. V shed 2 bases and J 5 bases; nucleotides not matched to a gene: 4. CDR3 nucleotides: TGTGCCAGCAGCTTCCCGACAGGGGGGACTGAAGCTTTCTTT. As protein: CASSFPTGGTEAFF. The full variable domain, with the rest looked up from reference TRBV5-6 and TRBJ1-1, is DAGVTQSPTHLIKTRGQQVTLRCSPKSGHDTVSWYQQALGQGPQFIFQYYEEEERQRGNFPDRFSGHQFPNYSSELNVNALLLGDSALYLCASSFPTGGTEAFFGQGTRLTVV.

The chain joins TRBV4-2 to TRBJ1-2; a weak D match, TRBD1 (6 bases). The CDR3 loop spans 16 amino acids. V shed 0 bases and J shed 2 bases, with 13 bases lying between them. Germline CDR1 is LGHNA and CDR2 is YNFKEQ. The CDR3 spells CASSQDLLGGNYGYTF. The CDR3, as DNA: TGTGCCAGCAGCCAAGATCTATTAGGGGGAAACTATGGCTACACCTTC.

V gene TRBV29-1 combines with J gene TRBJ2-3; D uncertain. The CDR3 is 12 amino acids. V lost 7 bases and J 4 bases, leaving 12 bases between the germline ends. Germline V gene lookup returns CDR1 SQVTM and CDR2 ANQGSEA. As DNA, the CDR3 is TGCAGCGGACTCGCAATGGCAGATACGCAGTATTTT. Protein sequence: CSGLAMADTQYF.

For the CDR3, the DNA is TGTGCCATCAGTGCCGACGGACTTGGGTACGAGCAGTACTTC. Its translation is CAISADGLGYEQYF. The chain uses TRBV10-3 and TRBJ2-5; D might be TRBD2 (5 bases). The J call may be in error: the DNA end matches TRBJ2-7 better. Germline CDR1 reads ENHRY; CDR2 reads SYGVKD. This CDR3 is built from 14 residues.

A few counts support this clone. The chain combines TRBV5-4 with TRBJ1-2; possibly TRBD1 for D (6 bases). Germline CDR1 and CDR2: SGHNT and YYREEE (reference sequence). Trimming took off 4 bases at V and 3 bases at J, with 16 bases between the two ends. The CDR3 sequence is 15 residues long. CDR3 protein: CASSQLPGQDYGYTF. CDR3 DNA: TGTGCCAGCAGCCAATTGCCGGGACAAGACTATGGCTACACCTTC. Supplemented by reference TRBV5-4 and TRBJ1-2, the full variable domain reads ETGVTQSPTHLIKTRGQQVTLRCSSQSGHNTVSWYQQALGQGPQFIFQYYREEENGRGNFPPRFSGLQFPNYSSELNVNALELDDSALYLCASSQLPGQDYGYTFGSGTRLTVV.

DNA of the CDR3: TGTGCCAGCAGTTTGGGCAACGAGCAGTACTTC. It codes for CASSLGNEQYF. The chain carries TRBV28 and TRBJ2-7, with unresolved D. Germline CDR1 and CDR2: MDHEN and SYDVKM. CDR3 length equals 11 residues. V was cut by 3 bases and J by 5 bases, with 5 bases left in between.

The V and J genes are TRBV7-8 and TRBJ1-6, with D unresolved. Germline CDR1 reads SGHVS; CDR2 reads FQNEAQ. The CDR3 spans 14 residues. V lost 3 bases, J lost 1 base, and 4 bases lay in between. The CDR3, as DNA: TGTGCCAGCAGCTTCTCTTCCTATAATTCACCCCTCCACTTT. It yields the protein CASSFSSYNSPLHF. Full variable domain (outside the CDR3, taken from reference TRBV7-8 and TRBJ1-6): GAGVSQSPRYKVAKRGQDVALRCDPISGHVSLFWYQQALGQGPEFLTYFQNEAQLDKSGLPSDRFFAERPEGSVSTLKIQRTQQEDSAVYLCASSFSSYNSPLHFGNGTRLTVT.

In its sample, this clone was seen once. The chain combines TRBV5-4 with TRBJ2-2; D perhaps matches TRBD2 (6 bases). The CDR3 consists of 14 residues. Looked up from germline, CDR1 is SGHNT and CDR2 is YYREEE (reference sequence). Between the trimmed V and J ends, which lost 5 bases and 1 base, there was a span of 9 bases. CDR3 bases: TGTGCCAGCAGAAAAGCGGGGAACACCGGGGAGCTGTTTTTT. It yields the protein CASRKAGNTGELFF.

The chain carries TRBV5-1 and TRBJ2-1, with 11 nucleotides matching TRBD2. The germline V gene encodes CDR1 SGHRS and CDR2 YFSETQ. CDR3 length: 16 residues. V lost 4 bases, J lost 6 bases, and 9 bases stayed unmatched. CDR3 nucleotides: TGCGCCAGCAGCCTTACTACTAGCGGGAGCGGCAATGAGCAGTTCTTC. It codes for CASSLTTSGSGNEQFF.

The J gene is TRBJ1-2, the V gene TRBV19; D might be TRBD1 (5 bases). Germline values: CDR1 LNHDA, CDR2 SQIVND (reference sequence). The length of the CDR3 is 15 residues. V lost 1 base to trimming and J lost 3 bases, with 12 bases between them. The CDR3 is CASSIGGGTDYGYTF. DNA for the CDR3: TGTGCCAGTAGTATAGGGGGCGGGACTGACTATGGCTACACCTTC.

The V gene is TRBV7-3, the J gene TRBJ2-3; weak D call: TRBD2 (6 bases). Per germline, CDR1 SGHTA and CDR2 FQGTGA. Trimming shortened V by 5 bases and J by 4 bases, and 16 bases separated the two germline ends. The CDR3 is 15 amino acids. The chain's CDR3 is CASSMSGLKADTQYF. DNA of the CDR3: TGTGCCAGCAGCATGTCGGGACTGAAGGCAGATACGCAGTATTTT.